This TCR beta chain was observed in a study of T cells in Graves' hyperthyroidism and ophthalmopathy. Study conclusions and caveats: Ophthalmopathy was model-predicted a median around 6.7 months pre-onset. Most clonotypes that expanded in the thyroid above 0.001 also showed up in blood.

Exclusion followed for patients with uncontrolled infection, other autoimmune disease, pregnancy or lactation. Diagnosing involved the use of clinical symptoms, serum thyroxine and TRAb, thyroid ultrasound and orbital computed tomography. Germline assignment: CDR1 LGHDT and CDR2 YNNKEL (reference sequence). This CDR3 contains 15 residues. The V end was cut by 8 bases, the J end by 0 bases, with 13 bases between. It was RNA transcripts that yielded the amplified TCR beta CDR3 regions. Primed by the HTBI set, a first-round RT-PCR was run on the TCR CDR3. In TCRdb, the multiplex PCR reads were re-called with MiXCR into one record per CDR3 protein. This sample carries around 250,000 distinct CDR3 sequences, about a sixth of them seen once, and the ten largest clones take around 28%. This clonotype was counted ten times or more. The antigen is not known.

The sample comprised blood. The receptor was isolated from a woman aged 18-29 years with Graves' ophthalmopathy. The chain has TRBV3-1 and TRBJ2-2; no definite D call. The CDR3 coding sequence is TGTGCCAGCGGCGTGTGGGCCTCGAACACCGGGGAGCTGTTTTTT. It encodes CASGVWASNTGELFF. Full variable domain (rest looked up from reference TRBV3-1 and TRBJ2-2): DTAVSQTPKYLVTQMGNDKSIKCEQNLGHDTMYWYKQDSKKFLKIMFSYNNKELIINETVPNRFSPKSPDKAHLNLHINSLELGDSAVYFCASGVWASNTGELFFGEGSRLTVL.